This is a list of T cell receptor beta chains from one sample in a study of molecular identifiers for immune sequencing clone quantification. MiXCR, applied by TCRdb to the PCR reads, yields one record per CDR3 protein. The table shows 600,000 to 650,000 distinct CDR3 sequences, with around 20% occurring only once. Input material: naive CD8+ T cells from blood, with Jurkat cell RNA spiked in. These receptors all come from a human donor in good health. Some libraries in this study had Jurkat cell RNA spiked in. The CDR3 runs from the conserved cysteine through the conserved F or W. A D gene is named only where the DNA matches it firmly. Expanded clones get a size class; other rows say once, few or many, or leave the size out.

d_call,j_call,clone_size,v_call,cdr3_aa,cdr3_nt
.,TRBJ2-3,many,TRBV9,CASSRGAEFTDTQYF,TGTGCCAGCAGCCGAGGGGCGGAGTTCACAGATACGCAGTATTTT
TRBD2,TRBJ2-5,many,TRBV6-2/TRBV6-3,CASSQGRTSGTGTQYF,TGTGCCAGCAGTCAAGGCCGGACTAGCGGGACCGGGACCCAGTACTTC
TRBD1,TRBJ1-2,.,TRBV20-1,CSARGTGEYGYTF,TGCAGTGCTAGGGGGACAGGGGAGTATGGCTACACCTTC
.,TRBJ2-7,many,TRBV7-9,CASSPRRRDEQYF,TGTGCCAGCAGCCCACGCCGGCGGGACGAGCAGTACTTC
.,TRBJ2-6,many,TRBV7-2,CASSLAETISGANVLTF,TGTGCCAGCAGCTTGGCGGAGACCATCTCTGGGGCCAACGTCCTGACTTTC
TRBD1,TRBJ1-1,many,TRBV7-6,CASSTDRGLSEAFF,TGTGCCAGCAGCACTGACAGGGGGCTGTCTGAAGCTTTCTTT
.,TRBJ1-4,.,TRBV5-6,CASNLGPDVGEKLFF,TGTGCCAGCAACTTAGGCCCGGATGTGGGTGAAAAACTGTTTTTT
.,TRBJ2-1,many,TRBV7-9,CASSLSPNEQFF,TGTGCCAGCAGCTTATCTCCCAATGAGCAGTTCTTC
.,TRBJ2-7,many,TRBV28,CASSSEAKDEQYF,TGTGCCAGCAGTTCAGAGGCCAAGGACGAGCAGTACTTC
TRBD1,TRBJ1-1,many,TRBV18,CASSPPGTGAPEAFF,TGTGCCAGCTCACCACCGGGGACAGGAGCCCCTGAAGCTTTCTTT
.,TRBJ2-1,.,TRBV7-9,CASSTGGGGIF,TGTGCCAGCAGCACCGGAGGTGGGGGGATCTTC
.,TRBJ2-1,few,TRBV30,CAWNSYNEQFF,TGTGCCTGGAATTCCTACAATGAGCAGTTCTTC
TRBD1,TRBJ2-2,many,TRBV28,CASSPRTGENTGELFF,TGTGCCAGCAGTCCCAGGACAGGAGAGAACACCGGGGAGCTGTTTTTT
.,TRBJ2-7,.,TRBV18,CASSTGPASYEQYF,TGTGCCAGCTCGACGGGGCCAGCGAGCTACGAGCAGTACTTC
TRBD1,TRBJ2-4,few,TRBV2,CASRAGTGVLAKNIQYF,TGTGCCAGCAGAGCCGGGACAGGCGTCCTAGCCAAAAACATTCAGTACTTC
TRBD2,TRBJ2-7,.,TRBV7-9,CASSSLGLAQDYEQYF,TGTGCCAGCAGCTCTCTCGGACTAGCGCAAGACTACGAGCAGTACTTC
.,TRBJ2-3,.,TRBV4-1,CASSKSEGGTDTQYF,TGCGCCAGCAGCAAATCGGAAGGGGGCACAGATACGCAGTATTTT
TRBD1,TRBJ1-1,few,TRBV11-2,CASSLRGLGTANTEAFF,TGTGCCAGCAGCTTAAGGGGGCTTGGGACGGCTAACACTGAAGCTTTCTTT
TRBD1,TRBJ2-1,few,TRBV29-1,CSAMGQASSYNEQFF,TGCAGCGCTATGGGACAGGCAAGCTCCTACAATGAGCAGTTCTTC
.,TRBJ1-5,few,TRBV20-1,CSASRARGRTNQPQHF,TGCAGTGCTAGTCGGGCGCGGGGACGGACCAATCAGCCCCAGCATTTT
TRBD2,TRBJ2-1,.,TRBV5-4,CPSSLWLAGNNEQFF,TGTCCCAGCAGCTTGTGGCTAGCGGGAAACAATGAGCAGTTCTTC
TRBD2,TRBJ2-7,.,TRBV28,CASSLRRTSSIEEQYF,TGTGCCAGCAGTTTACGACGGACTAGTTCAATTGAAGAGCAGTACTTC
.,TRBJ2-6,many,TRBV5-5,CASSFGSSGANVLTF,TGTGCCAGCAGCTTTGGGAGCTCTGGGGCCAACGTCCTGACTTTC
TRBD2,TRBJ2-7,few,TRBV4-3,CASSRGTSGAYEQYF,TGCGCCAGCAGCCGGGGGACTAGCGGGGCCTACGAGCAGTACTTC
.,TRBJ2-1,.,TRBV30,CAWSPRDTVYNEQFF,TGTGCCTGGAGTCCACGGGACACCGTCTACAATGAGCAGTTCTTC
TRBD2,TRBJ2-7,many,TRBV6-5,CASSGGVVVDEQYF,TGTGCCAGCAGTGGGGGGGTAGTAGTAGACGAGCAGTACTTC
TRBD2,TRBJ2-3,many,TRBV11-1,CASSLTSGQLDTQYF,TGTGCCAGCAGTTTGACTAGCGGGCAATTAGATACGCAGTATTTT
.,TRBJ1-2,many,TRBV5-6,CASSLAILTANYGYTF,TGTGCCAGCAGCTTGGCTATCTTGACAGCTAACTATGGCTACACCTTC
.,TRBJ2-3,many,TRBV27,CASGLRITSTDTQYF,TGTGCCAGCGGGTTGAGGATTACTAGCACAGATACGCAGTATTTT
TRBD1,TRBJ2-7,few,TRBV6-5,CASSYSRSTGGYEQYF,TGTGCCAGCAGTTACTCGAGATCGACAGGGGGCTACGAGCAGTACTTC
TRBD2,TRBJ2-3,many,TRBV6-6,CASSYWELAEYTDTQYF,TGTGCCAGCAGTTACTGGGAACTAGCGGAGTACACAGATACGCAGTATTTT
TRBD2,TRBJ2-7,many,TRBV5-1,CASSQRGDLYEQYF,TGCGCCAGCAGCCAGCGGGGCGACCTCTACGAGCAGTACTTC
.,TRBJ1-1,many,TRBV7-9,CASSPLVGSEAFF,TGTGCCAGCAGCCCCCTAGTGGGGTCTGAAGCTTTCTTT
.,TRBJ1-1,many,TRBV2,CASSVAGPEAFF,TGTGCCAGCAGCGTGGCAGGCCCTGAAGCTTTCTTT
TRBD1,TRBJ2-7,.,TRBV12-3/TRBV12-4,CASSFGGRQGLGEQYF,TGTGCCAGCAGTTTCGGGGGTCGACAGGGGCTGGGGGAGCAGTACTTC